A single sample is the source of the 17 T cell receptor beta chains below, sequenced in a study of control samples from healthy donors and cancer patients. Only in-frame clones appear in the TCRdb table, and some are missing; sequencing was by immunoSEQ multiplex PCR. The sample contains roughly 180,000 clones, 75% to 95% of which appear only once. The source material was blood. The source is a woman in her thirties or forties in good health.

The chain's CDR3 is CASSREGEKLFF. CDR3 sequence (DNA): TGCGCCAGCAGCCGAGAGGGGGAAAAACTGTTTTTT. J is TRBJ1-4 and V is TRBV4-1; tentative D call: TRBD1 (5 bases). The CDR3 contains 12 residues. Germline CDR1 reads MGHRA; CDR2 reads YSYEKL. The ends were cut back, 4 bases at V and 8 bases at J, with 8 bases in the middle.

The chain combines TRBV10-3 with TRBJ1-1; D call uncertain. Per germline, CDR1 ENHRY and CDR2 SYGVKD. Between the trimmed V and J ends, which lost 0 bases and 0 bases, there was a span of 8 bases. CDR3 length: 15 residues. CDR3 sequence: CAISESLGMNTEAFF. The CDR3 DNA reads as TGTGCCATCAGTGAGTCGTTGGGTATGAACACTGAAGCTTTCTTT.

The CDR3 sequence: CASGTGVGEQYF. DNA of the CDR3: TGCGCCAGCGGTACAGGGGTAGGCGAGCAGTACTTC. The chain couples TRBV10-1 to TRBJ2-7; 7 nucleotides align to TRBD1. Germline CDR1 is WNHNN and CDR2 is SYGVQD (reference sequence). V lost 8 bases to trimming and J lost 6 bases; unmatched junction nucleotides: 7. The length of the CDR3 is 12 residues.

This clone was picked up a small number of times. The chain recombines TRBV10-3 with TRBJ1-2; the D gene is possibly TRBD1 (6 bases). V lost 0 bases and J 7 bases, leaving 12 bases between the germline ends. CDR3 length: 14 residues. Germline V gives CDR1 ENHRY, CDR2 SYGVKD. The CDR3 coding sequence is TGTGCCATCAGTGAGTCGCGACAGGTGGCTGGCTACACCTTC. This encodes CAISESRQVAGYTF.

This clone appeared a single time. The CDR3 sequence: CASSDGSTQYF. CDR3 coding DNA: TGTGCCAGTAGTGACGGGTCAACGCAGTATTTT. The chain is built from TRBV19 and TRBJ2-3; unclear D gene. Trimming took 5 bases from V and 9 from J, leaving 9 bases between them. CDR1 and CDR2 from the germline V gene are LNHDA and SQIVND (reference sequence). CDR3 length equals 11 residues.

The CDR3 bases are TGCGCCAGCAGTTCGACAGGGGAGAGAAGTTACAATGAGCAGTTCTTC. Translating it yields CASSSTGERSYNEQFF. The V call is TRBV10-2, the J call TRBJ2-1, with TRBD1 identical over 8 bases. This CDR3 is 16 amino acids long. V was pared by 5 bases and J by 4 bases, with 10 bases of the junction left unmatched. Germline V gene data show CDR1 as WSHSY and CDR2 as SAAADI.

The chain carries TRBV5-1 and TRBJ2-1; 8 nucleotides match TRBD2. The CDR3 length is 15 residues. J lost 7 bases, V lost 2 bases, and 8 bases had no gene match. Germline V gene lookup returns CDR1 SGHRS and CDR2 YFSETQ. As DNA, the CDR3 is TGCGCCAGCAGCTTTAGCGGGGATGGGTGGAATGAGCAGTTCTTC. Protein product: CASSFSGDGWNEQFF. Supplemented by reference TRBV5-1 and TRBJ2-1, the full variable domain reads KAGVTQTPRYLIKTRGQQVTLSCSPISGHRSVSWYQQTPGQGLQFLFEYFSETQRNKGNFPGRFSGRQFSNSRSEMNVSTLELGDSALYLCASSFSGDGWNEQFFGPGTRLTVL.

This rearrangement joins TRBV4-1 to TRBJ2-7, with D hard to call. This CDR3 is 17 amino acids long. Trimming pared 1 base from V and 1 base from J, leaving 17 bases between. The germline V gene has CDR1 MGHRA and CDR2 YSYEKL. DNA of the CDR3: TGCGCCAGCAGCCAAGGGACCGCCTCTTCATGGTCCTACGAGCAGTACTTC. It specifies CASSQGTASSWSYEQYF.

This clone has just one count. The gene calls are TRBV2 and TRBJ1-2; D remains ambiguous. The CDR3 totals 13 residues. Trimming removed 3 bases from V and 2 bases from J, with 7 bases in between. CDR1 is SNHLY and CDR2 is FYNNEI in the germline V gene. The CDR3 DNA follows: TGTGCCAGCAGTGAGGAGGCAAACTATGGCTACACCTTC. It encodes CASSEEANYGYTF.

The rearrangement joins TRBV18 to TRBJ2-3, with 7 bases that match TRBD1. V trimming: 0 bases; J trimming: 4 bases; junction bases outside the gene matches: 10. Germline loops: CDR1 KGHSH, CDR2 LQKENI. This CDR3 region has 17 residues. CDR3 protein: CASSPPDRVQVPDTQYF. The CDR3 DNA sequence: TGTGCCAGCTCACCACCCGACAGGGTCCAAGTTCCAGATACGCAGTATTTT.

The gene calls are TRBV5-6 and TRBJ2-7; 8 bases agree with TRBD1. The CDR3 runs to 13 residues. CDR1 SGHDT and CDR2 YYEEEE come from the germline V gene. V shed 3 bases and J 6 bases; nucleotides not matched to a gene: 5. The CDR3 bases are TGTGCCAGCAGCTCCGGGACAGGTGGCGAGCAGTACTTC. This encodes CASSSGTGGEQYF.

Comments on this clone: Other DNA sequences in this specimen translate into the identical CDR3. The V call is TRBV9, the J call TRBJ1-4, with 12 positions matching TRBD1. The CDR3 length is 15 residues. J lost 8 bases, V lost 0 bases, and 2 bases had no gene match. The germline gives CDR1 SGDLS, CDR2 YYNGEE. Here the CDR3 reads CASSVDGTGGEKLFF. DNA for the CDR3: TGTGCCAGCAGCGTAGACGGGACAGGGGGCGAAAAACTGTTTTTT.

The chain uses TRBV12-3 or TRBV12-4 and TRBJ1-2; no firm D call. Trimming left V 3 bases short and J 2 bases short, with 7 bases between. CDR3 length: 13 residues. The CDR3 nucleotides are TGTGCCAGCAGTTTTAGGGAGAACTATGGCTACACCTTC. Translating gives CASSFRENYGYTF.

This clone has a handful of counts. The germline gene is not matched at one end of the junction; a read error may be the cause. This chain links TRBV2 with TRBJ1-1, with D tentatively TRBD1 (6 bases). Germline V gene lookup returns CDR1 SNHLY and CDR2 FYNNEI. The CDR3 sequence is 15 residues long. The CDR3 DNA reads as TGTGCCAGCAGAGAAGCATGGGGGGCTGTGACTGAAGCTTTCTTT. This encodes CASREAWGAVTEAFF. The complete variable domain, with remaining parts taken from reference TRBV2 and TRBJ1-1, reads EPEVTQTPSHQVTQMGQEVILRCVPISNHLYFYWYRQILGQKVEFLVSFYNNEISEKSEIFDDQFSVERPDGSNFTLKIRSTKLEDSAMYFCASREAWGAVTEAFFGQGTRLTVV.

V is TRBV15 and J is TRBJ2-3; TRBD1 matches at 7 bases. The CDR3 is made up of 16 amino acids. The germline gives CDR1 LNHNV, CDR2 YYDKDF (reference sequence). Trimming took 0 bases from V and 3 from J; bases not matched to a gene: 6. DNA of the CDR3: TGTGCCACCAGCAGAGATAGTACAGGGGTGACAGATACGCAGTATTTT. Translating gives CATSRDSTGVTDTQYF.

In its sample, this clone was seen a few times. The J gene is TRBJ1-4, the V gene TRBV9, with D unresolved. V lost 0 bases to trimming and J lost 7 bases, with 10 bases between them. The CDR3 consists of 14 residues. Germline V gene data show CDR1 as SGDLS and CDR2 as YYNGEE. The CDR3 region has the DNA TGTGCCAGCAGCGTAGGAAGCGACGCTGAAAAACTGTTTTTT. It codes for CASSVGSDAEKLFF.

The rearrangement uses TRBV15 and TRBJ2-7, with D possibly being TRBD1 (5 bases). The germline V gene encodes CDR1 LNHNV and CDR2 YYDKDF (reference sequence). V was trimmed by 0 bases and J by 3 bases, leaving 9 bases between them. CDR3 length equals 14 residues. DNA for the CDR3: TGTGCCACCAGCAGAGACCTGACAGACTACGAGCAGTACTTC. Translating gives CATSRDLTDYEQYF.